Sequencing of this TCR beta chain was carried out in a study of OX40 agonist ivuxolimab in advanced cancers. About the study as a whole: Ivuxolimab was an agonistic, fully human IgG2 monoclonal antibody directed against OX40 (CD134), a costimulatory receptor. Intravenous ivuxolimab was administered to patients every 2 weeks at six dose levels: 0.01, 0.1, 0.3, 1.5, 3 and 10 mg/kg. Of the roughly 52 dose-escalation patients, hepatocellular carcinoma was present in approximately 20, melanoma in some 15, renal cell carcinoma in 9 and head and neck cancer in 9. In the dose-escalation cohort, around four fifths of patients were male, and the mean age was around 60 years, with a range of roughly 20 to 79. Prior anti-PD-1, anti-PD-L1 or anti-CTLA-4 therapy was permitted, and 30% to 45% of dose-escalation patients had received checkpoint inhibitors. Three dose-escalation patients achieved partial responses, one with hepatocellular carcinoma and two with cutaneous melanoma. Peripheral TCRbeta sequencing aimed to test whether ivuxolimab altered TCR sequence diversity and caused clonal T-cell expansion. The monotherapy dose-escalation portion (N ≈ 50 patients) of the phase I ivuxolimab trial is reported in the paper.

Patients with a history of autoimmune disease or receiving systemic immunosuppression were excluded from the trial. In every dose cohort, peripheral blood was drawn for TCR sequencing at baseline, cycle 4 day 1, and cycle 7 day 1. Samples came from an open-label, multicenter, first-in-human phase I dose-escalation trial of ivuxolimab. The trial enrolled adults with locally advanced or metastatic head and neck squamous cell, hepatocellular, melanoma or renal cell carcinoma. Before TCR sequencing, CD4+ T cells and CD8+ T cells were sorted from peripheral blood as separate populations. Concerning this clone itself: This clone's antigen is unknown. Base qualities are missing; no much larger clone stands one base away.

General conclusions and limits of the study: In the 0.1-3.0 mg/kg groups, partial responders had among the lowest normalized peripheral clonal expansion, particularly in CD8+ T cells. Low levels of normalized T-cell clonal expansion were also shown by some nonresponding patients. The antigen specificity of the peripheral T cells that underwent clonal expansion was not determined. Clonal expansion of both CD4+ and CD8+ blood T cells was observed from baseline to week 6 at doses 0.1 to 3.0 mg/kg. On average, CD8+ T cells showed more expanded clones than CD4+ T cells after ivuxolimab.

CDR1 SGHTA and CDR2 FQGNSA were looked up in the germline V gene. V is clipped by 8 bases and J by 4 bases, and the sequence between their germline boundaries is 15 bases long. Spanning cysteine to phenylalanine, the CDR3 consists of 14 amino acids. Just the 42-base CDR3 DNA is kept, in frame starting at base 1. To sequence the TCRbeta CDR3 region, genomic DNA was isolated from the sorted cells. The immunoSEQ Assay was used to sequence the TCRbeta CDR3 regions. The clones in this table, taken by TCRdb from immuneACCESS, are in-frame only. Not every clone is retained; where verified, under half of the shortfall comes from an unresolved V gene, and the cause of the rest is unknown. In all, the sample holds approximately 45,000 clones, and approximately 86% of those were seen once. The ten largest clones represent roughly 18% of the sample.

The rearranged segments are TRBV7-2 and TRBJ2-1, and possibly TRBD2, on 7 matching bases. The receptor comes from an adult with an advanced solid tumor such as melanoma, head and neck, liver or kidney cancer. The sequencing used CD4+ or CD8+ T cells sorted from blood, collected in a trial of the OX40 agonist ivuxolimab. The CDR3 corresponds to CASWEGGRYNEQFF. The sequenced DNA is TGTGCCAGCTGGGAGGGGGGCCGATACAATGAGCAGTTCTTC.